This TCR beta chain comes out of a study of blood T cell repertoires in COVID-19. Across the study: T cells, B-cell-depleted T cells, or PBMCs provided the cDNA or gDNA that served as material.

Followed over time, Seattle patients had been enrolled while infection was active. TCRdb's copy holds only in-frame clones and misses some; the assay was immunoSEQ multiplex PCR. This sample has about 130,000 clones, with approximately 85% found just once. The CDR3 totals 14 residues. Germline-derived CDR1 and CDR2 are SGHTA and FQGTGA. The V and J ends lost 2 bases and 6 bases, in that order; junction bases with no gene match: 4. Sequences were obtained from peripheral blood. This TCR came from a man aged 25-45 years with COVID-19, enrolled during active disease. The V call is TRBV7-3, the J call TRBJ2-7; 10 nucleotides line up with TRBD2. This CDR3 reads CASSLGLAGAEQYF. In DNA, the CDR3 is TGTGCCAGCAGCTTAGGTCTAGCGGGAGCCGAGCAGTACTTC.